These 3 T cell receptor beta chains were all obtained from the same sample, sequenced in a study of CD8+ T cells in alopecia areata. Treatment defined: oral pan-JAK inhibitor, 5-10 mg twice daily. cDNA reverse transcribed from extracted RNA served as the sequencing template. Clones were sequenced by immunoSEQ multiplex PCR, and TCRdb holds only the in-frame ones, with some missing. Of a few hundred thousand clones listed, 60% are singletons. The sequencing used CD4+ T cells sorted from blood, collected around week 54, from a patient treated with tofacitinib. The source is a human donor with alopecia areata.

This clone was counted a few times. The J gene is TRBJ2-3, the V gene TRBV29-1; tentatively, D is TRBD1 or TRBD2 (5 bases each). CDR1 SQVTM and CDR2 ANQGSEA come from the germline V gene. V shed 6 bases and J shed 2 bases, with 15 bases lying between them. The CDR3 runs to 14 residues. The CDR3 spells CSVPGRLLTDTQYF. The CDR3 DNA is TGCAGCGTGCCGGGGCGACTTCTCACAGATACGCAGTATTTT.

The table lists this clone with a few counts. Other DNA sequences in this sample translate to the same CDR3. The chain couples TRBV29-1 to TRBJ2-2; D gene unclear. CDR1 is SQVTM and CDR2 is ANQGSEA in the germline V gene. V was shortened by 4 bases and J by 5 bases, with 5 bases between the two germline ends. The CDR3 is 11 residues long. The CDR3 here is CSVVRTGELFF. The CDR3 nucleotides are TGCAGCGTTGTCAGGACCGGGGAGCTGTTTTTT.

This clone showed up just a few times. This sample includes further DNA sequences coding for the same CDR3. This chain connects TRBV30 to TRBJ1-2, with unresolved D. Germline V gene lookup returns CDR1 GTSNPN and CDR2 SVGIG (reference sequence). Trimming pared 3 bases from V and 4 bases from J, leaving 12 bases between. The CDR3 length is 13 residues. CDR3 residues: CAWSRGESYGYTF. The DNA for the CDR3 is TGTGCCTGGAGCCGCGGGGAGTCCTATGGCTACACCTTC. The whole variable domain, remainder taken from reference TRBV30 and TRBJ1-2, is SQTIHQWPATLVQPVGSPLSLECTVEGTSNPNLYWYRQAAGRGLQLLFYSVGIGQISSEVPQNLSASRPQDRQFILSSKKLLLSDSGFYLCAWSRGESYGYTFGSGTRLTVV.